This T cell receptor (beta chain) was identified during a study of T cell responses to AZD1222 COVID-19 vaccine. General study findings and limits: It was only after the peak T cell response that any repertoires were sampled. Targets within unmutated variant regions were reportedly found for nearly half of spike-specific TCRs.

Profiling relied on immunoSEQ multiplex PCR, and the TCRdb table lists in-frame clones only, not all of them. This sample has about 140,000 clones; 70% to 90% occur once, and the top ten carry 5.5% to 6.5%. Note on this clone: What it recognizes is unknown.

V was trimmed by 5 bases and J by 2 bases, leaving 9 bases between them. Germline V gene lookup returns CDR1 SGHAT and CDR2 FQNNGV. The CDR3 is made up of 13 amino acids. V and J are TRBV11-2 and TRBJ1-2; D is possibly TRBD1 (5 bases). The sequenced sample was peripheral blood, obtained on day 0 of AZD1222 vaccination. This TCR came from an adult in good health. The CDR3 region has the DNA TGTGCCAGCAGCCTGGGGCCGAACTATGGCTACACCTTC. It codes for CASSLGPNYGYTF.